The source of this TCR beta chain is a study of OX40 agonist ivuxolimab in advanced cancers. Overall study: Ivuxolimab, which patients received intravenously every 2 weeks, was dosed at 0.01 to 10 mg/kg.

With 6 bases clipped from V and 4 bases from J, the junction kept 5 bases outside the gene matches. Looked up from germline, CDR1 is MNHNY and CDR2 is SVGAGI (reference sequence). The CDR3 length is 15 residues. Sequencing used immunoSEQ multiplex PCR; TCRdb keeps in-frame clones, though not all of them. There are just under 20,000 clones in the sample; approximately 80% occur only once, and approximately 3.1% lies in the top ten. This chain uses TRBV6-6 with TRBJ2-7, with TRBD2 matching 14 bases. Sequences were derived from CD4+ or CD8+ T cells sorted from blood, sampled in a trial of the OX40 agonist ivuxolimab. The source of this sequence is an adult with an advanced solid tumor such as melanoma, head and neck, liver or kidney cancer. The CDR3 DNA reads TGTGCCAGCAGGGGGACTAGCGGGAGTGATTACGAGCAGTACTTC. It specifies CASRGTSGSDYEQYF.